These 10 T cell receptor beta chains were all obtained from the same sample, sequenced in a study of T-cell reconstitution after alpha-beta-depleted transplantation in children. The authors prepared the TCRbeta library with unique molecular identifiers. TCRdb reanalysed the PCR reads using MiXCR and keeps one entry per CDR3 protein. The sample carries about 980,000 distinct CDR3 sequences, under 30% recorded once. The source was PBMCs, mostly from graft donor cells, collected 360 days after TCRalphabeta/CD19-depleted stem cell transplant. These receptors all stem from a boy in the first two years of life who had a stem cell transplant for SCID, so the T cells may come from the graft donor.

This clonotype has more than one count but fewer than ten. The chain recombines TRBV4-1 with TRBJ2-7; 7 bases line up with TRBD1. With V trimmed by 0 bases and J by 6 bases, 17 bases remained unmatched. The CDR3 runs 18 residues. Germline loops: CDR1 MGHRA, CDR2 YSYEKL. The CDR3 DNA is TGCGCCAGCAGCCAAGATCTCGGGACAGCAAAGGGCAAGGGCGAGCAGTACTTC. Protein: CASSQDLGTAKGKGEQYF.

The V gene is TRBV7-2, the J gene TRBJ2-3; TRBD1 might be the D (5 bases). V lost 4 bases and J 5 bases, leaving 13 bases between the germline ends. The CDR3 has 14 amino acids. Germline CDR1 and CDR2: SGHTA and FQGNSA. CDR3 residues: CASSWKGRGDTQYF. CDR3 DNA: TGTGCCAGCAGCTGGAAGGGGCGCGGAGATACGCAGTATTTT.

The chain links TRBV3-1 to TRBJ2-5; 13 bases map to TRBD2. CDR1 LGHDT and CDR2 YNNKEL come from the germline V gene (reference sequence). This CDR3 comprises 16 residues. Unmatched junction bases numbered 4, after V lost 3 bases and J lost 3 bases. CDR3 nucleotides: TGTGCCAGCAGCCACCTCGGGACTAGCGGGAAAGAGACCCAGTACTTC. This codes for CASSHLGTSGKETQYF.

This chain joins TRBV4-3 and TRBJ2-1, with no clear D. V shed 0 bases and J shed 4 bases, with 10 bases lying between them. Germline CDR1 reads LGHNA; CDR2 reads YSLEER. CDR3 size: 15 residues. The CDR3 DNA is TGCGCCAGCAGCCAAGATCTAGGGCGGTACAATGAGCAGTTCTTC. It is translated as CASSQDLGRYNEQFF.

V gene TRBV20-1 combines with J gene TRBJ2-1; 8 positions agree with TRBD2. The length of the CDR3 is 15 residues. V gave up 0 bases and J gave up 4 bases; unmatched junction bases: 5. Germline CDR1 DFQATT, CDR2 SNEGSKA (reference sequence). Here the CDR3 reads CSARELADLYNEQFF. DNA of the CDR3: TGCAGTGCTAGAGAACTAGCGGATCTTTACAATGAGCAGTTCTTC.

This clonotype showed up many times. The chain couples TRBV3-1 to TRBJ2-1, with 8 bases identical to TRBD2. J gave up 15 bases and V 0 bases, and 10 bases lay outside the gene matches. The CDR3 totals 14 residues. Germline loops: CDR1 LGHDT, CDR2 YNNKEL (reference sequence). CDR3 loop: CASSQDLGTRIAFF. The DNA for the CDR3 is TGTGCCAGCAGCCAAGATTTAGGGACTAGGATTGCGTTCTTC.

In its sample, this clonotype was seen a few times. The rearrangement uses TRBV10-3 and TRBJ2-7; D not certain. The CDR3 covers 14 residues. The germline CDR1 and CDR2 sequences are ENHRY and SYGVKD. Trimming took 3 bases from V and 0 from J, leaving 9 bases between them. The CDR3 here is CAISERGFSYEQYF. For the CDR3, the DNA is TGTGCCATCAGTGAACGAGGTTTCTCCTACGAGCAGTACTTC.

The chain uses TRBV20-1 and TRBJ2-7; TRBD1 aligns across 11 bases. CDR1 DFQATT and CDR2 SNEGSKA come from the germline V gene (reference sequence). The ends lost 2 bases at V and 3 bases at J; junction bases unmatched: 3. The length of the CDR3 is 14 residues. The CDR3 nucleotides are TGCAGTGCTAGACCCGGGACAGGGGGCTACGAGCAGTACTTC. It encodes CSARPGTGGYEQYF.

This chain links TRBV27 with TRBJ2-7, with a tentative D call TRBD1 (6 bases). This CDR3 region has 15 residues. The germline V gene has CDR1 MNHEY and CDR2 SMNVEV (reference sequence). Trimming pared 5 bases from V and 3 bases from J, leaving 17 bases between. CDR3: CASSPKRDTSYEQYF. As DNA, the CDR3 is TGTGCCAGCAGTCCAAAAAGGGACACGAGCTACGAGCAGTACTTC.

V usage is TRBV18 and J usage is TRBJ2-7; TRBD1 aligns across 8 bases. The CDR3 is 15 residues long. J gave up 5 bases and V 6 bases, and 12 bases lay outside the gene matches. Germline CDR1 is KGHSH and CDR2 is LQKENI. DNA of the CDR3: TGTGCCAGCTCCCAAAACGACAGGGGTTGGGACGAGCAGTACTTC. Protein: CASSQNDRGWDEQYF.